The sequence of this T cell receptor (beta chain) was determined in a study of T cells in Graves' hyperthyroidism and ophthalmopathy. The study, taken as a whole, reports: Among clonotypes expanded in thyroid above 0.001, most were also found in blood.

Notes on this clonotype: Its antigen remains unknown.

RNA transcripts gave rise to amplified TCR beta CDR3 regions. HTBI primers were the set used in a first-round RT-PCR of the TCR CDR3. MiXCR was run by TCRdb on the multiplex PCR reads, yielding one entry per CDR3 protein. This table holds about 560,000 distinct CDR3 sequences, 16% found once. Trimming left V 4 bases short and J 12 bases short, with 10 bases between. The CDR3 runs to 12 residues. Germline CDR1 is LNHDA and CDR2 is SQIVND (reference sequence). The chain carries TRBV19 and TRBJ1-6; D gene unclear. The clonotype was recovered from a woman younger than 30 with Graves' hyperthyroidism. The specimen sequenced was blood. The CDR3 region has the DNA TGTGCCAGTAGTAACTTTGGTGGACCCCTCCACTTT. It yields the protein CASSNFGGPLHF.